One sample yielded the 32 T cell receptor beta chains listed below, sequenced in a study of cytomegalovirus exposure and HLA in healthy donors. The PCR used 60 Vbeta and 13 Jbeta primers. Sequencing was performed with immunoSEQ multiplex PCR; in TCRdb, only in-frame clones are kept and a portion is missing. Seen here are roughly 180,000 clones, around 85% observed once, and the top ten hold 1%. Sequenced: PBMCs. The receptors stem from a boy aged 2-15 years in good health and CMV-seronegative.

The chain recombines TRBV4-1 with TRBJ1-1; tentatively, D is TRBD1 (5 bases). Germline CDR1 reads MGHRA; CDR2 reads YSYEKL. The CDR3 has 15 amino acids. With 4 bases removed from V and 0 bases from J, the gap between germline ends came to 12 bases. In DNA form, the CDR3 reads TGCGCCAGCAGCCTACAGGCGATAATGAACACTGAAGCTTTCTTT. Encoded protein: CASSLQAIMNTEAFF.

The table lists this clone with a count of one. This chain connects TRBV27 to TRBJ1-6; maybe TRBD1 (6 bases). CDR1 is MNHEY, CDR2 SMNVEV, per germline (reference sequence). Trimming shortened V by 2 bases and J by 0 bases, and 8 bases separated the two germline ends. The CDR3 extends over 16 amino acids. CDR3 amino acids: CASSLGQSSYNSPLHF. The CDR3 coding sequence is TGTGCCAGCAGTTTAGGACAGAGCTCCTATAATTCACCCCTCCACTTT.

J is TRBJ1-5 and V is TRBV16; D might be TRBD1 (5 bases). The CDR3 has 15 residues. Per the germline V gene, CDR1 is KGHSY and CDR2 is FQNENV. Trimming stripped 4 bases from V and 4 bases from J, with 14 bases between. The CDR3 nucleotides read TGTGCCAGCAGCCGCGGACACGCACAAAATCAGCCCCAGCATTTT. Amino acid sequence: CASSRGHAQNQPQHF.

The rearrangement links TRBV10-2 to TRBJ1-5; D remains unclear. Trimming removed 7 bases from V and 4 bases from J, with 11 bases in between. The germline V gene encodes CDR1 WSHSY and CDR2 SAAADI. The CDR3 has 13 amino acids. In DNA, the CDR3 is TGCGCCAGCACCCCAGGCGCAAATCAGCCCCAGCATTTT. As protein: CASTPGANQPQHF.

This rearrangement joins TRBV9 to TRBJ1-3, with 8 bases matching TRBD1. CDR1 is SGDLS and CDR2 is YYNGEE in the germline V gene. Trimming took 2 bases from V and 2 from J; bases not matched to a gene: 6. The length of the CDR3 is 16 residues. The CDR3 sequence: CASSVGQGDPGNTIYF. The CDR3 DNA reads TGTGCCAGCAGCGTCGGACAGGGCGACCCTGGAAACACCATATATTTT.

The V and J genes are TRBV19 and TRBJ1-1; weak D call: TRBD1 (6 bases). V was trimmed by 4 bases and J by 5 bases, leaving 11 bases between them. CDR1 and CDR2 from the germline V gene are LNHDA and SQIVND (reference sequence). The CDR3 length is 13 residues. The CDR3 nucleotides read TGTGCCAGTAGTACGGGGGGCTATACTGAAGCTTTCTTT. Its protein product is CASSTGGYTEAFF.

This chain links TRBV29-1 with TRBJ2-5; TRBD1 might be the D (6 bases). V lost 5 bases and J lost 5, with 24 bases in between. The CDR3 spans 16 residues. CDR1 and CDR2 (germline): SQVTM, ANQGSEA. In nucleotides, the CDR3 is TGCAGCGTTAAGTGGGGACAAGAACCCTCCCCGGAGACCCAGTACTTC. Translating it yields CSVKWGQEPSPETQYF.

This chain joins TRBV19 and TRBJ2-7; TRBD1 is a possible D gene (5 bases). This CDR3 has 17 amino acids. V was shortened by 5 bases and J by 3 bases, with 23 bases between the two germline ends. Germline CDR1 is LNHDA and CDR2 is SQIVND (reference sequence). CDR3 sequence: CASSPLVSQGWSYEQYF. CDR3 nucleotide sequence: TGTGCCAGTAGTCCCCTCGTGAGTCAGGGCTGGAGCTACGAGCAGTACTTC. The whole variable domain, filled in from reference TRBV19 and TRBJ2-7, reads DGGITQSPKYLFRKEGQNVTLSCEQNLNHDAMYWYRQDPGQGLRLIYYSQIVNDFQKGDIAEGYSVSREKKESFPLTVTSAQKNPTAFYLCASSPLVSQGWSYEQYFGPGTRLTVT.

The chain employs TRBV2 and TRBJ1-2; possibly TRBD1 for D (5 bases). From germline, CDR1 is SNHLY and CDR2 FYNNEI. V gave up 2 bases and J gave up 6 bases, with 16 bases separating them. The CDR3 is made up of 15 amino acids. The CDR3 DNA is TGTGCCAGCAGTGAATTACCAGGACAATGGAATGGCTACACCTTC. It translates to CASSELPGQWNGYTF.

The chain combines TRBV5-4 with TRBJ2-5, with 13 bases that match TRBD2. J was trimmed by 5 bases and V by 3 bases; bases with no gene match: 10. The CDR3 consists of 17 residues. Germline V gene sequence: CDR1 SGHNT, CDR2 YYREEE (reference sequence). CDR3 amino acids: CASSSGLAGVLGETQYF. In DNA form, the CDR3 reads TGTGCCAGCAGCTCCGGACTAGCGGGAGTTTTGGGCGAGACCCAGTACTTC.

The chain employs TRBV6-5 and TRBJ2-3, with 12 nucleotides matching TRBD2. Germline values: CDR1 MNHEY, CDR2 SVGAGI. This CDR3 spans 15 amino acids. With 2 bases clipped from V and 10 bases from J, the junction kept 7 bases outside the gene matches. The CDR3 loop reads CASSYPSGGAWAQYF. The CDR3, as DNA: TGTGCCAGCAGTTACCCTAGCGGGGGGGCCTGGGCGCAGTATTTT.

The V gene is TRBV5-4, the J gene TRBJ1-1; tentative D call: TRBD1 (5 bases). The CDR3 has 16 amino acids. Between the trimmed V and J ends, which lost 1 base and 0 bases, there was a span of 13 bases. Germline assignment: CDR1 SGHNT and CDR2 YYREEE (reference sequence). CDR3 residues: CASSLNGGILNTEAFF. Here the CDR3 DNA reads TGTGCCAGCAGCTTGAATGGGGGGATATTGAACACTGAAGCTTTCTTT.

This chain uses TRBV9 with TRBJ1-1, with D possibly being TRBD1 (5 bases). The ends were cut back, 1 base at V and 1 base at J, with 11 bases in the middle. This CDR3 has 15 amino acids. CDR1 and CDR2 from the germline V gene are SGDLS and YYNGEE. The DNA of the CDR3 is TGTGCCAGCAGCGTATTGGACACGTGGAACACTGAAGCTTTCTTT. Translated, it gives CASSVLDTWNTEAFF.

The chain uses TRBV4-1 and TRBJ2-2; no clear D. Trimming took 1 base from V and 1 from J, leaving 7 bases between them. Germline V lookup: CDR1 MGHRA, CDR2 YSYEKL. This CDR3 is 15 amino acids long. The CDR3 here is CASSQVGGNTGELFF. In DNA form, the CDR3 reads TGCGCCAGCAGCCAAGTCGGTGGGAACACCGGGGAGCTGTTTTTT.

The chain carries TRBV12-5 and TRBJ2-3; D is possibly TRBD2 (6 bases). CDR3 length equals 15 residues. CDR1 and CDR2 (germline): LGHNT, FRNRAP. Trimming took off 6 bases at V and 2 bases at J, with 15 bases between the two ends. The DNA for the CDR3 is TGTGCTAGTGGCCCTTTTGGAGGGGACACAGATACGCAGTATTTT. It is translated as CASGPFGGDTDTQYF.

This clone was detected only once. The junction departs from germline at one end; a sequencing error may be responsible. This CDR3 is CASRLDSYNEQFF. In DNA form, the CDR3 reads TGCGCCAGCAGGTTGGACAGTTACAATGAGCAGTTCTTC. This rearrangement joins TRBV5-1 to TRBJ2-1; weak D call: TRBD1 (6 bases). The CDR3 consists of 13 residues. The germline CDR1 and CDR2 sequences are SGHRS and YFSETQ.

This clone was counted between two and nine times. The chain combines TRBV29-1 with TRBJ2-1; 7 nucleotides match TRBD2. CDR3 length: 14 residues. The germline CDR1 and CDR2 sequences are SQVTM and ANQGSEA. V lost 6 bases to trimming and J lost 5 bases; unmatched junction nucleotides: 10. CDR3: CSVKRDPGDNEQFF. The CDR3 DNA follows: TGCAGCGTGAAGCGGGACCCGGGGGACAATGAGCAGTTCTTC.

This rearrangement joins TRBV5-5 to TRBJ1-1; 7 nucleotides align to TRBD1. CDR3 length: 14 residues. Germline V gene lookup returns CDR1 SGHKS and CDR2 YYEKEE (reference sequence). J gave up 2 bases and V 2 bases, and 3 bases lay outside the gene matches. The CDR3 is CASSFGDRNTEAFF. The DNA of the CDR3 is TGTGCCAGCAGCTTCGGGGACAGAAACACTGAAGCTTTCTTT.

This clone was picked up one time. The J gene is TRBJ1-1, the V gene TRBV6-6, with unresolved D. Germline V gene data show CDR1 as MNHNY and CDR2 as SVGAGI (reference sequence). V gave up 6 bases and J gave up 1 base, with 9 bases separating them. The CDR3 extends over 13 amino acids. For the CDR3, the DNA is TGTGCCAGCAGGGATACAGCGAACACTGAAGCTTTCTTT. Translating it yields CASRDTANTEAFF.

The V gene is TRBV28, the J gene TRBJ2-2; no definite D call. The germline gives CDR1 MDHEN, CDR2 SYDVKM. The ends were cut back, 2 bases at V and 4 bases at J, with 5 bases in the middle. The CDR3 is 13 residues long. The CDR3 region is CASSLISTGELFF. For the CDR3, the DNA is TGTGCCAGCAGTTTAATATCCACCGGGGAGCTGTTTTTT.

The chain couples TRBV30 to TRBJ2-2; D possibly corresponds to TRBD1 (6 bases). Between the trimmed V and J ends, which lost 3 bases and 7 bases, there was a span of 12 bases. From germline, CDR1 is GTSNPN and CDR2 SVGIG (reference sequence). The CDR3 is 13 residues long. The CDR3 reads CAWSPRGFGELFF. Written as DNA, the CDR3 is TGTGCCTGGAGCCCTAGGGGGTTCGGGGAGCTGTTTTTT.

V is TRBV5-1 and J is TRBJ1-1, with D uncertain. Germline assignment: CDR1 SGHRS and CDR2 YFSETQ. The CDR3 runs 12 residues. The ends were cut back, 2 bases at V and 6 bases at J, with 8 bases in the middle. CDR3 sequence reads: CASSFGEAEAFF. The DNA of the CDR3 is TGCGCCAGCAGCTTCGGAGAGGCTGAAGCTTTCTTT.

Concerning this clone itself: Given the absence of the conserved phenylalanine or tryptophan at the CDR3 end, a read error is likely. The chain uses TRBV7-9 and TRBJ1-2; TRBD1 might be the D (5 bases). Trimming removed 5 bases at V and 4 bases at J, with 8 bases between. The germline gives CDR1 SEHNR, CDR2 FQNEAQ (reference sequence). This CDR3 has 12 amino acids. CDR3 bases: TGTGCCAGCAGCGTCGACAGCTATGGCTACACCCTC. It encodes CASSVDSYGYTL.

The genes are TRBV27 and TRBJ2-7; TRBD2 might be the D (6 bases). V gave up 4 bases and J gave up 5 bases, with 15 bases separating them. The V gene's germline CDR1 is MNHEY and CDR2 SMNVEV (reference sequence). The length of the CDR3 is 14 residues. CDR3 residues: CASSYGGLFNEQYF. DNA for the CDR3: TGTGCCAGCAGTTACGGGGGTCTGTTCAACGAGCAGTACTTC.

J is TRBJ2-3 and V is TRBV12-5; D is perhaps TRBD2 (5 bases). This CDR3 has 12 amino acids. Germline-derived CDR1 and CDR2 are LGHNT and FRNRAP. The germline V and J ends were trimmed by 1 base and 6 bases, with 5 bases remaining between them. The CDR3: CASGLGRDTQYF. The CDR3 nucleotides read TGTGCTAGTGGTTTGGGGAGGGATACGCAGTATTTT.

The V gene is TRBV7-9, the J gene TRBJ1-1; D perhaps matches TRBD1 (5 bases). Trimming stripped 5 bases from V and 5 bases from J, with 21 bases between. Germline V gene data show CDR1 as SEHNR and CDR2 as FQNEAQ (reference sequence). The CDR3 sequence is 16 residues long. The CDR3 protein is CASSPSRSGLGTEAFF. In DNA, the CDR3 is TGTGCCAGCAGCCCGTCCAGGTCAGGGCTGGGGACTGAAGCTTTCTTT.

V gene TRBV30 combines with J gene TRBJ1-5, with 8 bases aligning to TRBD1. The CDR3 runs 14 residues. Germline CDR1 GTSNPN, CDR2 SVGIG (reference sequence). Unmatched junction bases numbered 7, after V lost 2 bases and J lost 7 bases. As DNA, the CDR3 is TGTGCCTGGAGTCCAGGGGGCCTTAACCAGCCCCAGCATTTT. It translates to CAWSPGGLNQPQHF.

V is TRBV4-2 and J is TRBJ2-7; D gene uncertain. Trimming cost V 1 base and J 3 bases, with 7 bases left between them. The germline V gene has CDR1 LGHNA and CDR2 YNFKEQ. This CDR3 contains 13 residues. DNA of the CDR3: TGTGCCAGCAGCCAAGGAAACAGCTACGAGCAGTACTTC. Amino acid sequence: CASSQGNSYEQYF.

The sample holds a few counts of this clone. The gene calls are TRBV6-1 and TRBJ1-1; TRBD1 might be the D (5 bases). The CDR3 contains 14 residues. V gave up 2 bases and J gave up 4 bases, with 11 bases separating them. Germline V gives CDR1 MNHNS, CDR2 SASEGT. For the CDR3, the DNA is TGTGCCAGCAGTGAACCCCAGGGCGGCACTGAAGCTTTCTTT. This translates into CASSEPQGGTEAFF.

The CDR3 spells CASSLGQGPSYEQYF. Here the CDR3 DNA reads TGTGCCAGCAGCCTTGGACAGGGTCCCTCCTACGAGCAGTACTTC. This chain uses TRBV7-8 with TRBJ2-7, with 8 bases aligning to TRBD1. V shed 5 bases and J 0 bases; nucleotides not matched to a gene: 6. Germline CDR1 reads SGHVS; CDR2 reads FQNEAQ. The CDR3 has 15 amino acids.

The chain employs TRBV7-9 and TRBJ2-5; a possible D gene is TRBD2 (5 bases). Germline assignment: CDR1 SEHNR and CDR2 FQNEAQ (reference sequence). Between the trimmed V and J ends, which lost 2 bases and 5 bases, there was a span of 21 bases. The CDR3 is 17 amino acids. CDR3 in DNA: TGTGCCAGCAGCTTAAGCGGCCTAGTGGTCCCCCGGGAGACCCAGTACTTC. Residues: CASSLSGLVVPRETQYF. The variable domain in full, completed from reference TRBV7-9 and TRBJ2-5, reads DTGVSQNPRHKITKRGQNVTFRCDPISEHNRLYWYRQTLGQGPEFLTYFQNEAQLEKSRLLSDRFSAERPKGSFSTLEIQRTEQGDSAMYLCASSLSGLVVPRETQYFGPGTRLLVL.

The chain is built from TRBV2 and TRBJ2-5; the match to TRBD1 covers 9 bases. The CDR3 loop spans 13 amino acids. Germline V gene lookup returns CDR1 SNHLY and CDR2 FYNNEI. Trimming at V came to 5 bases and at J to 11 bases, leaving 9 bases not matched to a gene. The chain's CDR3 is CASSPRGQGEQYF. The CDR3 DNA reads TGTGCCAGCAGTCCCCGGGGACAGGGTGAGCAGTACTTC.